The 22 T cell receptor beta chains below all came from one sample that was sequenced in a study of blood T cell repertoires in COVID-19. Data came from immunoSEQ multiplex PCR; TCRdb stores just in-frame clones and leaves some out. The table has tens of thousands of clones, about nine tenths seen once. The specimen sequenced was peripheral blood. All receptors derive from a man aged 65-85 years with active or convalescent COVID-19.

This clone has just one count. The V call is TRBV7-9, the J call TRBJ1-5, with no clear D. This CDR3 spans 14 amino acids. Germline CDR1 reads SEHNR; CDR2 reads FQNEAQ (reference sequence). Trimming left V 1 base short and J 7 bases short, with 11 bases between. CDR3 coding DNA: TGTGCCAGCAGCTTAGGAGGGTTGGGCCAGCCCCAGCATTTT. It translates to CASSLGGLGQPQHF.

This clone was observed once. The chain couples TRBV5-1 to TRBJ2-2; 12 nucleotides agree with TRBD2. Germline V lookup: CDR1 SGHRS, CDR2 YFSETQ. V dropped 3 bases and J dropped 6; count of bases not matched to a gene: 3. This CDR3 has 15 residues. The CDR3 reads CASSWTSGVAGELFF. In nucleotides, the CDR3 is TGCGCCAGCAGCTGGACTAGCGGGGTAGCCGGGGAGCTGTTTTTT.

The chain uses TRBV19 and TRBJ1-1; a possible D gene is TRBD1 (6 bases). There are 13 residues in the CDR3. V was shortened by 4 bases and J by 4 bases, with 10 bases between the two germline ends. Germline-derived CDR1 and CDR2 are LNHDA and SQIVND (reference sequence). CDR3 coding DNA: TGTGCCAGTAGTAGTGGACAGTTCACTGAAGCTTTCTTT. Protein: CASSSGQFTEAFF.

This clone occurred once. The rearrangement links TRBV7-8 to TRBJ2-7; D is perhaps TRBD1 (5 bases). With 5 bases removed from V and 2 bases from J, the gap between germline ends came to 16 bases. Germline CDR1 is SGHVS and CDR2 is FQNEAQ. The CDR3 is made up of 15 amino acids. CDR3 amino acids: CASSLRDLEAYEQYF. The CDR3 DNA reads as TGTGCCAGCAGCCTCAGGGATTTAGAGGCCTACGAGCAGTACTTC.

This chain links TRBV4-3 with TRBJ1-4; D may be TRBD1 (5 bases). V shed 0 bases and J shed 4 bases, with 12 bases lying between them. The CDR3 is 16 residues long. The germline V gene has CDR1 LGHNA and CDR2 YSLEER. CDR3 coding DNA: TGCGCCAGCAGCCAAGATAGTGGGGGGATTAATGAAAAACTGTTTTTT. The encoded protein is CASSQDSGGINEKLFF.

The J gene is TRBJ2-2, the V gene TRBV7-6, with TRBD2 matching over 8 bases. V lost 3 bases to trimming and J lost 4 bases; unmatched junction nucleotides: 4. CDR1 and CDR2 (germline): SGHVS, FNYEAQ. The CDR3 has 15 residues. For the CDR3, the DNA is TGTGCCAGCAGCTTCTCGGGGGGGAGCACCGGGGAGCTGTTTTTT. It encodes CASSFSGGSTGELFF. The full variable domain, completed using reference TRBV7-6 and TRBJ2-2, is GAGVSQSPRYKVTKRGQDVALRCDPISGHVSLYWYRQALGQGPEFLTYFNYEAQQDKSGLPNDRFSAERPEGSISTLTIQRTEQRDSAMYRCASSFSGGSTGELFFGEGSRLTVL.

The chain employs TRBV30 and TRBJ1-3; 7 bases agree with TRBD1. With 2 bases clipped from V and 4 bases from J, the junction kept 8 bases outside the gene matches. The CDR3 has 15 amino acids. The germline V gene has CDR1 GTSNPN and CDR2 SVGIG (reference sequence). In nucleotides, the CDR3 is TGTGCCTGGAGTTTAAACAGGGGCTCAGGAAACACCATATATTTT. This codes for CAWSLNRGSGNTIYF.

The chain is built from TRBV19 and TRBJ1-3; no clear D gene. V dropped 1 base and J dropped 0 bases, with 7 bases sitting between them. The CDR3 spans 15 residues. CDR1 and CDR2 (germline): LNHDA, SQIVND (reference sequence). This CDR3 reads CASSIGLSSGNTIYF. The CDR3 coding sequence is TGTGCCAGTAGTATAGGCTTGAGCTCTGGAAACACCATATATTTT.

The chain combines TRBV6-5 with TRBJ1-5; maybe TRBD1 (5 bases). The CDR3 has 14 amino acids. Trimming left V 0 bases short and J 6 bases short, with 9 bases between. From germline, CDR1 is MNHEY and CDR2 SVGAGI. Written as DNA, the CDR3 is TGTGCCAGCAGTTACTCAGGGAGGGGTCAGCCCCAGCATTTT. Protein sequence: CASSYSGRGQPQHF.

The CDR3 DNA sequence: TGTGCCAGCAGCTTAGGGCAACCGGGACAAGAGACCCAGTACTTC. Residues: CASSLGQPGQETQYF. V is TRBV7-2 and J is TRBJ2-5; TRBD2 is a possible D gene (5 bases). CDR1 and CDR2 from the germline V gene are SGHTA and FQGNSA. This CDR3 has 15 residues. V lost 1 base to trimming and J lost 2 bases, with 11 bases between them.

A remark on this clone: Relative to the germline gene, one junction end is altered; a read error may explain this. This chain uses TRBV6-5 with TRBJ2-1; a weak D match, TRBD2 (6 bases). Looked up from germline, CDR1 is MNHEY and CDR2 is SVGAGI. This CDR3 contains 15 residues. CDR3 loop: CASRYSSDSYNEQFF. In DNA, the CDR3 is TGTGCCAGCAGGTACTCTAGCGACTCCTACAATGAGCAGTTCTTC.

J is TRBJ2-5 and V is TRBV10-2; no reliable D call. This CDR3 spans 13 amino acids. CDR1 is WSHSY and CDR2 is SAAADI in the germline V gene. Trimming removed 10 bases at V and 2 bases at J, with 14 bases between. CDR3 in amino acids: CATARGPQETQYF. The CDR3 DNA is TGCGCCACCGCCCGAGGTCCGCAAGAGACCCAGTACTTC.

The V gene is TRBV7-2, the J gene TRBJ2-5; D is perhaps TRBD1 (7 bases). Per germline, CDR1 SGHTA and CDR2 FQGNSA. The CDR3 covers 14 residues. V lost 3 bases and J 2 bases, leaving 10 bases between the germline ends. The CDR3 coding sequence is TGTGCCAGCAGCTTGCAGGGGGGACAAGAGACCCAGTACTTC. Translated: CASSLQGGQETQYF.

The rearrangement uses TRBV19 and TRBJ2-3; D may be TRBD2 (5 bases). Germline CDR1 reads LNHDA; CDR2 reads SQIVND (reference sequence). V was cut by 5 bases and J by 1 base, with 13 bases left in between. CDR3 size: 15 residues. The CDR3 region has the DNA TGTGCCAGTAGTCTTAGGGAGACTGGCACAGATACGCAGTATTTT. Protein product: CASSLRETGTDTQYF.

V is TRBV6-5 and J is TRBJ1-5; a possible D gene is TRBD1 (5 bases). Trimming pared 6 bases from V and 0 bases from J, leaving 9 bases between. Germline V gene data show CDR1 as MNHEY and CDR2 as SVGAGI. The length of the CDR3 is 14 residues. As DNA, the CDR3 is TGTGCCAGCAGCAAGGACAATAGCAATCAGCCCCAGCATTTT. Translated, it gives CASSKDNSNQPQHF.

V gene TRBV7-9 combines with J gene TRBJ2-3; 7 bases agree with TRBD1. Germline V lookup: CDR1 SEHNR, CDR2 FQNEAQ (reference sequence). The trim removed 5 bases at V and 8 bases at J, leaving 10 bases unmatched. The CDR3 has 14 amino acids. The CDR3 region is CASSPDRVYATQYF. The DNA of the CDR3 is TGTGCCAGCAGCCCTGACAGGGTTTACGCTACGCAGTATTTT.

The chain combines TRBV9 with TRBJ1-2, with 7 bases aligning to TRBD1. V lost 3 bases and J lost 2; bases outside the gene matches: 1. The CDR3 contains 13 residues. CDR1 and CDR2 (germline): SGDLS, YYNGEE. As DNA, the CDR3 is TGTGCCAGCAGCGCGACAGGGAACTATGGCTACACCTTC. Its protein product is CASSATGNYGYTF.

V is TRBV18 and J is TRBJ2-1, with TRBD1 identical over 7 bases. This CDR3 has 11 amino acids. From germline, CDR1 is KGHSH and CDR2 LQKENI. J gave up 15 bases and V 3 bases, and 5 bases lay outside the gene matches. The CDR3 region is CASSPDRAVFF. DNA for the CDR3: TGTGCCAGCTCACCTGACAGGGCGGTGTTCTTC.

This clone occurred once. CDR3 DNA: TGTGCCAGCTCACCCCAGGGGGGTAATGAAAAACTGTTTTTT. Protein sequence: CASSPQGGNEKLFF. The rearrangement links TRBV18 to TRBJ1-4; TRBD1 matches 7 bases. With V trimmed by 3 bases and J by 4 bases, 2 bases remained unmatched. Germline loops: CDR1 KGHSH, CDR2 LQKENI. The CDR3 spans 14 residues.

The rearrangement joins TRBV19 to TRBJ1-2; D ambiguous. This CDR3 region has 13 residues. Germline V gives CDR1 LNHDA, CDR2 SQIVND (reference sequence). Trimming pared 6 bases from V and 2 bases from J, leaving 10 bases between. The DNA of the CDR3 is TGTGCCAGTAGCCGAGAGGAGAACTATGGCTACACCTTC. Translation: CASSREENYGYTF.

The chain couples TRBV25-1 to TRBJ1-6; 8 bases agree with TRBD1. The CDR3 is 14 residues long. In germline, CDR1 is MGHDK, CDR2 SYGVNS. V dropped 5 bases and J dropped 10; count of bases not matched to a gene: 7. CDR3 in DNA: TGTGCCAGCAGTCCCGGACAGGGCGGATCACCCCTCCACTTT. Amino acids: CASSPGQGGSPLHF.

The chain is built from TRBV6-2 or TRBV6-3 and TRBJ1-1; TRBD1 matches at 10 bases. V shed 0 bases, J shed 0 bases, and the junction held 4 bases outside the gene matches. CDR3 length equals 17 residues. CDR1 and CDR2 from the germline V gene are MNHEY and SVGEGT. The CDR3 coding sequence is TGTGCCAGCAGTTACTCCCTGGGACAGGGGATGAACACTGAAGCTTTCTTT. This translates into CASSYSLGQGMNTEAFF.